The rows below give T cell receptor beta chains drawn from one sample of a study of CD8 T cells in ankylosing spondylitis. MiXCR was run by TCRdb on the 5' RACE reads, yielding one entry per CDR3 protein. Of 250,000 or so distinct CDR3 sequences listed, around 10% were seen once; the top ten hold around 6.5%. Sequenced input: blood, either unsorted or a sorted T cell fraction (not recorded which). The receptor source for this set is a male donor with ankylosing spondylitis or in good health (not recorded which). The CDR3 runs from the conserved cysteine through the conserved F or W. The D gene is left open where the match is weak. Not all rows give a size; the values are once, few, many and, for expanded clones, a class.

J: TRBJ2-2
size: few
D: .
V: TRBV9
CDR3: CASSVGAGPATGELFF
DNA: TGTGCCAGCAGCGTAGGGGCGGGGCCGGCGACCGGGGAGCTGTTTTTT

J: TRBJ1-1
size: few
D: TRBD1
V: TRBV27
CDR3: CASSRHPGQMNTEAFF
DNA: TGTGCCAGCAGTAGACACCCGGGACAGATGAACACTGAAGCTTTCTTT

J: TRBJ1-2
size: .
D: .
V: TRBV5-1
CDR3: CASSIGPGQPGVAPF
DNA: TGCGCCAGCAGCATAGGCCCCGGACAGCCGGGAGTGGCGCCCTTC

J: TRBJ1-2
size: .
D: .
V: TRBV2
CDR3: CASSEQGPYGYTF
DNA: TGTGCCAGCAGTGAGCAGGGACCCTATGGCTACACCTTC

J: TRBJ1-6
size: many
D: .
V: TRBV10-3
CDR3: CAISESKGVVVSPLHF
DNA: TGTGCCATCAGTGAGTCCAAGGGAGTTGTGGTTTCACCCCTCCACTTT

J: TRBJ1-1
size: .
D: TRBD1
V: TRBV7-9
CDR3: CASSLRRGDSSEAFF
DNA: TGTGCCAGCAGCTTACGTCGAGGGGACAGTTCTGAAGCTTTCTTT

J: TRBJ2-3
size: many
D: .
V: TRBV6-1
CDR3: CASREWKGDTQYF
DNA: TGTGCCAGCAGGGAATGGAAAGGAGATACGCAGTATTTT

J: TRBJ1-2
size: many
D: .
V: TRBV5-1
CDR3: CASSFGDGAYGYTF
DNA: TGCGCCAGCAGCTTTGGGGACGGCGCCTATGGCTACACCTTC

J: TRBJ1-6
size: .
D: .
V: TRBV4-1
CDR3: CASSQEGTRTLHF
DNA: TGCGCCAGCAGCCAAGAGGGCACCCGAACCCTCCACTTT

J: TRBJ2-7
size: many
D: .
V: TRBV3-1
CDR3: CASSQEGGRAYEQYF
DNA: TGTGCCAGCAGCCAAGAAGGAGGCAGGGCCTACGAGCAGTACTTC

J: TRBJ2-7
size: .
D: .
V: TRBV28
CDR3: CASSVNPPRHEQYF
DNA: TGTGCCAGCAGTGTAAACCCACCACGTCACGAGCAGTACTTC

J: TRBJ2-4
size: few
D: .
V: TRBV28
CDR3: CASSNKGGLLAKNIQYF
DNA: TGTGCCAGCAGCAACAAAGGGGGGCTGCTAGCCAAAAACATTCAGTACTTC

J: TRBJ2-2
size: .
D: .
V: TRBV19
CDR3: CASSEGRNTGELFF
DNA: TGTGCCAGTAGTGAGGGGAGGAACACCGGGGAGCTGTTTTTT

J: TRBJ2-3
size: .
D: .
V: TRBV15
CDR3: CATTQGPTSTDTQYF
DNA: TGTGCCACCACACAGGGACCAACTAGCACAGATACGCAGTATTTT

J: TRBJ2-5
size: .
D: .
V: TRBV11-2
CDR3: CASSLEYSNQETQYF
DNA: TGTGCCAGCAGCTTAGAATATAGTAACCAAGAGACCCAGTACTTC

J: TRBJ1-5
size: .
D: .
V: TRBV6-2/TRBV6-3
CDR3: CASSYRVSNQPQHF
DNA: TGTGCCAGCAGTTATAGGGTTAGCAATCAGCCCCAGCATTTT

J: TRBJ1-2
size: .
D: .
V: TRBV5-1
CDR3: CASSLNAASTAYGYTF
DNA: TGCGCCAGCAGCTTGAACGCCGCAAGTACCGCCTATGGCTACACCTTC

J: TRBJ1-2
size: many
D: .
V: TRBV30
CDR3: CAWSYSGAHGYTF
DNA: TGTGCCTGGAGTTATTCTGGAGCTCATGGCTACACCTTC

J: TRBJ2-1
size: .
D: .
V: TRBV13
CDR3: CASSPRGRSYNEQFF
DNA: TGTGCCAGCAGCCCCCGAGGCCGCTCCTACAATGAGCAGTTCTTC

J: TRBJ2-1
size: many
D: .
V: TRBV12-3/TRBV12-4
CDR3: CASNNGAYNEQFF
DNA: TGTGCCAGCAATAATGGGGCCTACAATGAGCAGTTCTTC

J: TRBJ1-6
size: .
D: .
V: TRBV15
CDR3: CATGGGRVNSPLHF
DNA: TGTGCCACCGGTGGGGGACGGGTAAATTCACCCCTCCACTTT

J: TRBJ2-7
size: few
D: .
V: TRBV28
CDR3: CASSLMTPPYEQYF
DNA: TGTGCCAGCAGTTTAATGACACCACCCTACGAGCAGTACTTC

J: TRBJ2-4
size: many
D: TRBD2
V: TRBV15
CDR3: CATSRDPFGGARSTKNIQYF
DNA: TGTGCCACCAGCAGAGATCCGTTCGGGGGGGCCAGGTCGACCAAAAACATTCAGTACTTC